A selection of T cell receptor beta chains follows, all from one sample in a study of blood T cell repertoires in COVID-19. Using immunoSEQ multiplex PCR, the repertoire was profiled, and TCRdb retains in-frame clones only, with some absent. The table records 270,000 or so clones, roughly 88% of them present only once. The sample taken for sequencing was peripheral blood. The source of these receptors is a woman aged 25 to 39 with active or convalescent COVID-19. Each CDR3 is given with its conserved first and last residue. A D gene is named only where the DNA matches it firmly. Clone size appears in some rows only: once, few, many, or a class for an expanded clone.

size	D	V	J	DNA	CDR3
NA	TRBD2	TRBV6-2/TRBV6-3	TRBJ2-3	TGTGCCAGCAGTTACTCGGGACTAGCAATAGATACGCAGTATTTT	CASSYSGLAIDTQYF
NA	TRBD1	TRBV7-2	TRBJ1-1	TGTGCCAGCAGCTCCCGGACAGGGCTGAACACTGAAGCTTTCTTT	CASSSRTGLNTEAFF
NA	NA	TRBV30	TRBJ2-6	TGTGCCTACCCGCGGGGATCCATATCTGGGGCCAACGTCCTGACTTTC	CAYPRGSISGANVLTF
NA	TRBD1	TRBV7-2	TRBJ2-2	TGTGCCAGCAGACCCGCGGGACAGGGGCAATCCGGGGAGCTGTTTTTT	CASRPAGQGQSGELFF
NA	TRBD1	TRBV27	TRBJ1-3	TGTGCCAGCAGTTTCACAGGGGCATCTGGAAACACCATATATTTT	CASSFTGASGNTIYF
NA	NA	TRBV7-2	TRBJ1-3	TGTGCCAGCAGCTTAGGTGGGCCAGGAAACACCATATATTTT	CASSLGGPGNTIYF
NA	TRBD2	TRBV6-4	TRBJ2-7	TGTGCCCCCGGGGGGAATAAGTACTTC	CAPGGNKYF
NA	TRBD2	TRBV7-7	TRBJ2-5	TGTGCTAGCAGCTCTCGGACTAGCGGGGACTACGAGGGGACCCAGTACTTC	CASSSRTSGDYEGTQYF
NA	TRBD2	TRBV7-3	TRBJ2-1	TGTGCCAGCAGCTTAAAGGGTAGCGGGGGAGGAGAGCAGTTCTTC	CASSLKGSGGGEQFF
NA	TRBD2	TRBV5-1	TRBJ2-1	TGCGCCAGCAGCTTTATCAGCGGGACCTACAATGAGCAGTTCTTC	CASSFISGTYNEQFF
NA	TRBD1	TRBV4-3	TRBJ1-6	TGCGCCAGCAGCCAGTCTTACAGGGGGGCGGATTCACCCCTCCACTTT	CASSQSYRGADSPLHF
NA	NA	TRBV10-3	TRBJ1-1	TGTGCCATTGGACTCGATCGGGACACTGAAGCTTTCTTT	CAIGLDRDTEAFF
NA	NA	TRBV7-2	TRBJ1-6	TGTGCCAGCAGCTTAGTCGCCGCGGAAGGATCACCCCTCCACTTT	CASSLVAAEGSPLHF
NA	TRBD1	TRBV7-2	TRBJ1-1	TGTGCCAGCAGCAAACGGACAGGGCTTGGGAACACTGAAGCTTTCTTT	CASSKRTGLGNTEAFF
NA	TRBD1	TRBV12-3/TRBV12-4	TRBJ2-7	TGTGCCAGCAGTCGGGACAGCCGCGAGCAGTACTTC	CASSRDSREQYF
NA	NA	TRBV20-1	TRBJ1-1	TGCAGTGCTATCCATATCCGGGTAGCTTTCTTT	CSAIHIRVAFF
NA	TRBD1	TRBV3-1/TRBV3-2	TRBJ1-1	TGTGCCAGCAGCCTGAGCTCCGGGACAGGAGAAGCTTTCTTT	CASSLSSGTGEAFF
NA	TRBD1	TRBV7-8	TRBJ1-1	TGTGCCAGCAGCTTCGCAGGGGGCACTGAAGCTTTCTTT	CASSFAGGTEAFF
NA	TRBD1	TRBV30	TRBJ1-4	TGTGCCTGGAGTACAGGGGCAACTAATGAAAAACTGTTTTTT	CAWSTGATNEKLFF
NA	TRBD2	TRBV5-4	TRBJ2-5	TGTGCCAGCAGCCCGCTCCCCACAGCGGGGGTCGGGGAGACCCAGTACTTC	CASSPLPTAGVGETQYF
NA	TRBD1	TRBV11-2	TRBJ2-1	TGTGCCAGCAGCTCCAGGGGACAGGGCTACAATGAGCAGTTCTTC	CASSSRGQGYNEQFF
NA	NA	TRBV7-9	TRBJ1-1	TGTGCCAGTGCCCCAGGGAAAACTGAAGCTTTCTTT	CASAPGKTEAFF
NA	NA	TRBV7-9	TRBJ1-5	TGTGCCAGCAGCGCCGGACTGGCTAGCAATCAGCCCCAGCATTTT	CASSAGLASNQPQHF
NA	NA	TRBV6-2/TRBV6-3	TRBJ2-1	TGTGCCAGCAGTCCCGGGACCCACAGGGCCAATGAGCAGTTCTTC	CASSPGTHRANEQFF
NA	NA	TRBV7-2	TRBJ2-2	TGTGCCAGCAGCTTGACACCCGCGAACACCGGGGAGCTGTTTTTT	CASSLTPANTGELFF
NA	TRBD1	TRBV6-2/TRBV6-3	TRBJ1-2	TGTGCCAGCAGTCAGGGGGTCTATGGCTACACCTTC	CASSQGVYGYTF
NA	TRBD1	TRBV29-1	TRBJ2-2	TGCAGCGCCAAGACAGGGGGGTTCGGGGAGCTGTTTTTT	CSAKTGGFGELFF
NA	NA	TRBV3-1/TRBV3-2	TRBJ2-7	TGTGCCAGCAGCCAAGGAGCGGTTTACGAGCAGTACTTC	CASSQGAVYEQYF
NA	TRBD1	TRBV18	TRBJ2-7	TGTGCCAGCTCAGAGCCCGGGACAGGGTATCGCGACGAGCAGTACTTC	CASSEPGTGYRDEQYF
NA	TRBD1	TRBV7-9	TRBJ1-3	TGTGCCAGCAGCGGGACAGGGGGTGGAAACACCATATATTTT	CASSGTGGGNTIYF
NA	NA	TRBV6-2/TRBV6-3	TRBJ1-3	TGTGCCAGCAGCACGAGGACAGCTGGAAACACCATATATTTT	CASSTRTAGNTIYF
NA	NA	TRBV29-1	TRBJ2-6	TGCAGCGTTCCCTCTTTTTCTGGGGCCAACGTCCTGACTTTC	CSVPSFSGANVLTF
few	TRBD1	TRBV7-2	TRBJ1-6	TGTGCCAGCAGCCCAGGGGGGTATCGTTCACCCCTCCACTTT	CASSPGGYRSPLHF
NA	TRBD1	TRBV7-6	TRBJ2-7	TGTGCCAGCAGCTTAGAGCAGGGGGCTCATCTCGAGCAGTACTTC	CASSLEQGAHLEQYF
NA	NA	TRBV18	TRBJ1-2	TGTGCCAGCTCACCCAGGGAATTTAACTATGGCTACACCTTC	CASSPREFNYGYTF
NA	NA	TRBV15	TRBJ2-5	TGTGCCACCAGAGCTTTACAGGTAGAGACCCAGTACTTC	CATRALQVETQYF
NA	TRBD2	TRBV3-1/TRBV3-2	TRBJ2-3	TGTGCCAGCAGCCAAGATCTGACTAGCGGGGCTTATACGCAGTATTTT	CASSQDLTSGAYTQYF
NA	NA	TRBV7-3	TRBJ2-1	TGTGCCAGCAGCCCGTTCCCACTTTTGGAGCAGTTCTTC	CASSPFPLLEQFF
NA	NA	TRBV29-1	TRBJ1-1	TGCAGCGTATCAACGGTCATGAACACTGAAGCTTTCTTT	CSVSTVMNTEAFF
NA	NA	TRBV30	TRBJ1-1	TGTGCCTGGAGTGTCGCAGGGAACACTGAAGCTTTCTTT	CAWSVAGNTEAFF
once	NA	TRBV5-6	TRBJ2-6	TGTGCCAGCAGCTTGGCTCTGGGGGCTGTTGGGGCCAACGTCCTGACTTTC	CASSLALGAVGANVLTF
NA	TRBD2	TRBV14	TRBJ2-3	TGTGCCAGCAGCCAACGCGGACTAGCGGGGCTCACCACAGATACGCAGTATTTT	CASSQRGLAGLTTDTQYF
NA	TRBD2	TRBV3-1/TRBV3-2	TRBJ2-1	TGTGCCAGCAGCCAGGCCTCTAGCGGGGGGTTCGATGAGCAGTTCTTC	CASSQASSGGFDEQFF
NA	TRBD1	TRBV6-6	TRBJ1-2	TGTGCCAGCAGCGGACAGGGGAGCTATGGCTACACCTTC	CASSGQGSYGYTF
NA	NA	TRBV7-9	TRBJ1-1	TGTGCCAGCAGCCCACTGAACCGGGGGGCAGGAAGGGACACTGAAGCTTTCTTT	CASSPLNRGAGRDTEAFF
NA	NA	TRBV29-1	TRBJ2-1	TGCAGCACCCTTCGTGGGGCTCAAGGTGAGCAGTTCTTC	CSTLRGAQGEQFF
NA	TRBD2	TRBV5-6	TRBJ2-5	TGTGCCAGCAGCAGTGCTAGCGGGGGGGAGACCCAGTACTTC	CASSSASGGETQYF
NA	NA	TRBV6-9	TRBJ1-1	TGTGCCAGCAGTTATTCGATTTTGTTAATTTTCGAGGGGACAAGTGAAGCTTTCTTT	CASSYSILLIFEGTSEAFF
NA	TRBD2	TRBV5-1	TRBJ2-3	TGCGCCAGCAGCTTGGGAAAGACTAGCAGTTTAGATACGCAGTATTTT	CASSLGKTSSLDTQYF
NA	NA	TRBV5-1	TRBJ1-4	TGCGCCAGCAGCCCCCCGTTAGCGGGGAATGAAAAACTGTTTTTT	CASSPPLAGNEKLFF
NA	TRBD2	TRBV28	TRBJ2-5	TGTGCCAGCATAGCCGGGGGGTACCAAGAGACCCAGTACTTC	CASIAGGYQETQYF
once	TRBD1	TRBV7-2	TRBJ2-4	TGTGCCAGCAGCTACGGACAGGCCTTGGACATTCAGTACTTC	CASSYGQALDIQYF
NA	NA	TRBV20-1	TRBJ1-1	TGCAGTGCTAGTTCGGGGGGTGTCGTCACTGAAGCTTTCTTT	CSASSGGVVTEAFF
NA	NA	TRBV7-3	TRBJ2-1	TGTGCCAGCAGCTTGAGGGGGTCTTACAATGAGCAGTTCTTC	CASSLRGSYNEQFF
NA	NA	TRBV6-2/TRBV6-3	TRBJ2-5	TGTGCCAGCAGTCAGAGGGAAGAGACCCAGTACTTC	CASSQREETQYF
NA	NA	TRBV4-1	TRBJ2-1	TGCGCCAGCAGCCTCAAGTCGTCGGGGGGCCACAATGAGCAGTTCTTC	CASSLKSSGGHNEQFF
NA	NA	TRBV3-1/TRBV3-2	TRBJ2-2	TGTGCCAGCAGCCCCCGGACCCGGGGTGGGACCGGGGAGCTGTTTTTT	CASSPRTRGGTGELFF
once	TRBD2	TRBV10-1	TRBJ2-5	TGCGCCAGCAGTAGACTAGCGGGGCAACAAGAGACCCAGTACTTC	CASSRLAGQQETQYF
NA	TRBD1	TRBV4-3	TRBJ1-3	TGCGCCAGCAGCCAGGAGGGGGCCCTCTCTGGAAACACCATATATTTT	CASSQEGALSGNTIYF
NA	NA	TRBV9	TRBJ1-3	TGTGCCACCGGGAATTCTGGAAACACCATATATTTT	CATGNSGNTIYF